This TCR beta chain was sequenced in a study of CD8 T cells in Susac syndrome. TEMRA cells underwent FACS enrichment and CD8+ and CD4+ T cells underwent negative isolation. Random hexamers were used to reverse transcribe roughly 0.45 to 1 ug of RNA. The immunoSEQ assay covered 54 Vbeta and 13 Jbeta segments for CDR3. TCRdb analysed the immunoSEQ multiplex PCR reads with MiXCR anew, one entry per CDR3 protein. The data contain about 200,000 distinct CDR3 sequences, around 95% of them singletons. V was shortened by 6 bases and J by 1 base, with 15 bases between the two germline ends. The CDR3 sequence is 15 residues long. Looked up from germline, CDR1 is SNHLY and CDR2 is FYNNEI.

This TCR derives from a human donor in good health. V usage is TRBV2 and J usage is TRBJ1-1; maybe TRBD1 (5 bases). The material sequenced was CD4+ T cells from PBMCs. CDR3 DNA sequence: TGTGCCAGCAGGATCCAGGGACGGCAGAACACTGAAGCTTTCTTT. This translates into CASRIQGRQNTEAFF.